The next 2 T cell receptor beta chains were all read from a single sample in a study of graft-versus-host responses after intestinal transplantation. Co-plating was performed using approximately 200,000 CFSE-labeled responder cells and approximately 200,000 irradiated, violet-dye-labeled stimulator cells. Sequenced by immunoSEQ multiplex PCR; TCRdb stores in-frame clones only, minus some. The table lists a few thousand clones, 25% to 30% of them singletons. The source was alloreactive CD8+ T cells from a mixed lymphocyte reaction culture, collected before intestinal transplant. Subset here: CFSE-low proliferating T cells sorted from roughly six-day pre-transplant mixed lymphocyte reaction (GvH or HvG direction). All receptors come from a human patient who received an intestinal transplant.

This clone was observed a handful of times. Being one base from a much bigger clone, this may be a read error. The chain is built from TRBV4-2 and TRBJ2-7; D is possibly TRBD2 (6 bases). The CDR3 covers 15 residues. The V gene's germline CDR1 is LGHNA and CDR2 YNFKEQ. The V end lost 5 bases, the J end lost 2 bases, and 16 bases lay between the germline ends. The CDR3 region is CASSFQWAGTYEQYF. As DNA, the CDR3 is TGTGCCAGCAGCTTTCAGTGGGCGGGGACCTACGAGCAGTACTTC.

The CDR3 loop reads CASSFGLTTGELFF. Written as DNA, the CDR3 is TGTGCCAGCAGCTTCGGGTTGACCACCGGGGAGCTGTTTTTT. The chain links TRBV7-2 to TRBJ2-2; no definite D call. V was trimmed by 3 bases and J by 4 bases, leaving 9 bases between them. The CDR3 totals 14 residues. Germline CDR1 is SGHTA and CDR2 is FQGNSA.